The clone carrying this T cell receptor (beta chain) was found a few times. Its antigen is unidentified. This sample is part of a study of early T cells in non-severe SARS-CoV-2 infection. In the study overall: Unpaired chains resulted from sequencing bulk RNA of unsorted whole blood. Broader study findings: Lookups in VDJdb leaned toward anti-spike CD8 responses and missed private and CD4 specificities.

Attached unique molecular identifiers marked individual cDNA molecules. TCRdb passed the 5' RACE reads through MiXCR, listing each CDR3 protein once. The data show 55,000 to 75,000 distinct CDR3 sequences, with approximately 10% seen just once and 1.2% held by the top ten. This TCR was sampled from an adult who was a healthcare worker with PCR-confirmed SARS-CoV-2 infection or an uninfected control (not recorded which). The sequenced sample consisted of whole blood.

The DNA of the CDR3 is TGTGCCAGCCTCGCGGAGCGGGGGAGACAAGAGACCCAGTACTTC. Protein product: CASLAERGRQETQYF. This sequence joins TRBV18 and TRBJ2-5; TRBD2 agrees at 8 bases. The V segment lost 8 bases and the J segment 2 bases; nucleotides outside the gene matches: 10. Germline CDR1 reads KGHSH; CDR2 reads LQKENI. The CDR3 runs 15 residues.